This T cell receptor beta chain emerged from a study of cytomegalovirus exposure and HLA in healthy donors. Primers included in the PCR were 60 Vbeta and 13 Jbeta primers. Produced via immunoSEQ multiplex PCR; TCRdb's table is partial and in-frame only. The sample carries approximately 110,000 clones, 77% recorded once. Comment on this clone: Its antigen is as yet unknown.

Findings and caveats of the study: In presence/absence analyses, roughly uniform sequencing depth across donors was assumed.

The sample taken for sequencing was PBMCs. This clonotype was obtained from a human donor in good health.

CDR3 sequence reads: CASSQTGIYEQYF. For the CDR3, the DNA is TGTGCCAGCAGTCAGACAGGAATCTACGAGCAGTACTTC. The chain has TRBV6-6 and TRBJ2-7; perhaps TRBD1 as D (6 bases). Germline V gives CDR1 MNHNY, CDR2 SVGAGI (reference sequence). The ends were cut back, 5 bases at V and 3 bases at J, with 11 bases in the middle. The CDR3 spans 13 residues.